A selection of T cell receptor beta chains follows, all from one sample in a study of T cell repertoires in cytomegalovirus infection. Their target antigens are unknown. TCRdb analysed the reads with MiXCR anew, one entry per CDR3 protein. The sample carries about 570,000 distinct CDR3 sequences, almost 40% recorded once. Sequenced here: cultured PBMCs, sampled from culture after CMV antigen stimulation. The origin of the receptors is a human donor in good health (CMV status not recorded). Some clones in this sample may be carry-over from other donors' samples. Each CDR3 is given with its conserved first and last residue. D genes are given only for firm matches. Clone sizes are given selectively: once, few, many, or a class where the clone is expanded.

size | D | J | V | CDR3 | DNA
NA | NA | TRBJ2-1 | TRBV7-6 | CASSLGGPGGAVGEQFF | TGTGCCAGCAGCTTAGGGGGTCCGGGGGGCGCCGTCGGTGAGCAGTTCTTC
few | NA | TRBJ1-5 | TRBV2 | CASSRGVRQPQHF | TGTGCCAGCAGTAGAGGGGTTCGACAGCCCCAGCATTTT
NA | NA | TRBJ2-1 | TRBV7-8 | CASSLAGEGLFF | TGTGCCAGCAGCTTAGCGGGGGAAGGTCTGTTCTTC
few | TRBD1 | TRBJ1-5 | TRBV20-1 | CSAGRQGGFQPQHF | TGCAGTGCTGGGAGACAGGGAGGTTTTCAGCCCCAGCATTTT
few | NA | TRBJ1-2 | TRBV7-2 | CASSTREGVGYTF | TGTGCCAGCAGCACGAGGGAGGGGGTCGGCTACACCTTC
NA | TRBD1 | TRBJ1-2 | TRBV12-3/TRBV12-4 | CAIQGAIGYTF | TGTGCCATCCAGGGGGCAATTGGCTACACCTTC
few | NA | TRBJ2-7 | TRBV7-2 | CASSLDRGLHEQYF | TGTGCCAGCAGCTTAGACCGGGGGCTCCACGAGCAGTACTTC
few | TRBD1 | TRBJ2-1 | TRBV27 | CASRTGTGNEQFF | TGTGCCAGCAGGACCGGGACAGGGAATGAGCAGTTCTTC
NA | NA | TRBJ1-4 | TRBV7-6 | CASSLGGVRVTNEKLFF | TGTGCCAGCAGCTTAGGCGGGGTTCGGGTAACTAATGAAAAACTGTTTTTT
NA | NA | TRBJ2-1 | TRBV7-2 | CASSLRVRGTSYNEQFF | TGTGCCAGCAGCTTAAGGGTGCGGGGAACTTCCTACAATGAGCAGTTCTTC
NA | NA | TRBJ1-1 | TRBV6-1 | CASSGSGFGMNTEAFF | TGTGCCAGCAGTGGGTCGGGGTTTGGGATGAACACTGAAGCTTTCTTT
NA | NA | TRBJ1-2 | TRBV7-9 | CASSLMRGGDYGYTF | TGTGCCAGCAGCTTAATGCGGGGGGGGGATTATGGCTACACCTTC
NA | NA | TRBJ1-3 | TRBV12-5 | CASGRHGGFGNTIYF | TGTGCTAGTGGTCGCCACGGGGGCTTTGGAAACACCATATATTTT
few | NA | TRBJ1-1 | TRBV5-1 | CASSLDDTAFAFF | TGCGCCAGCAGCTTAGATGACACGGCTTTCGCTTTCTTT
NA | TRBD2 | TRBJ2-2 | TRBV4-1 | CASSQALAGGPGTGELFF | TGCGCCAGCAGCCAAGCGTTGGCGGGGGGGCCGGGCACCGGGGAGCTGTTTTTT
NA | NA | TRBJ2-3 | TRBV4-2 | CASSQEAPRDTQYF | TGTGCCAGCAGCCAGGAGGCCCCCCGGGATACGCAGTATTTT
once | TRBD2 | TRBJ2-1 | TRBV5-4 | CASSWGLSGSYNEQFF | TGTGCCAGCAGCTGGGGACTAAGCGGCTCCTACAATGAGCAGTTCTTC
NA | TRBD2 | TRBJ2-3 | TRBV7-8 | CASSLVAGGRWESTDTQYF | TGTGCCAGCAGCTTAGTTGCGGGGGGGCGGTGGGAGAGCACAGATACGCAGTATTTT
few | TRBD1 | TRBJ2-2 | TRBV15 | CATSPRTGITGELFF | TGTGCCACCAGCCCCCGGACAGGGATCACCGGGGAGCTGTTTTTT
NA | NA | TRBJ1-2 | TRBV7-2 | CASSFDRSYTF | TGTGCCAGCAGCTTCGACAGGAGCTACACCTTC
few | NA | TRBJ2-1 | TRBV7-6 | CASSLRERGEQFF | TGTGCCAGCAGCTTAAGAGAGAGGGGGGAGCAGTTCTTC
NA | NA | TRBJ2-2 | TRBV18 | CASSRGLGGELFF | TGTGCCAGCTCACGAGGCTTAGGCGGGGAGCTGTTTTTT
NA | TRBD2 | TRBJ2-5 | TRBV7-6 | CASRRPSGQETQYF | TGTGCCAGCAGACGGCCTAGCGGCCAAGAGACCCAGTACTTC
NA | TRBD2 | TRBJ2-7 | TRBV12-3/TRBV12-4 | CASKAGEVSYEQYF | TGTGCCAGCAAGGCGGGGGAAGTCTCCTACGAGCAGTACTTC
NA | NA | TRBJ2-7 | TRBV6-5 | CASSETREFSYEQYF | TGTGCCAGCAGTGAAACCCGAGAGTTCTCCTACGAGCAGTACTTC
few | NA | TRBJ2-2 | TRBV20-1 | CSASKTNTGELFF | TGCAGTGCTAGCAAGACAAACACCGGGGAGCTGTTTTTT
NA | NA | TRBJ2-7 | TRBV5-6 | CASSYWVSSYEQYF | TGTGCCAGCAGCTATTGGGTGAGCTCCTACGAGCAGTACTTC
NA | TRBD2 | TRBJ2-1 | TRBV28 | CASSASGGDLEQFF | TGTGCCAGCAGTGCTAGCGGGGGGGATCTTGAGCAGTTCTTC
few | NA | TRBJ1-3 | TRBV28 | CASSPPWGSSGNTIYF | TGTGCCAGCAGCCCCCCATGGGGCAGCTCTGGAAACACCATATATTTT
NA | NA | TRBJ1-1 | TRBV15 | CATSEQLNTEAFF | TGTGCCACCAGCGAACAGTTGAACACTGAAGCTTTCTTT
NA | TRBD2 | TRBJ2-1 | TRBV7-2 | CASSPGGGGLIEQFF | TGTGCCAGCAGCCCCGGCGGGGGAGGCTTAATTGAGCAGTTCTTC
NA | NA | TRBJ2-2 | TRBV19 | CASNLAGGTGELFF | TGTGCCAGTAACCTAGCTGGGGGCACCGGGGAGCTGTTTTTT
NA | TRBD2 | TRBJ2-2 | TRBV19 | CASSRRLALPRELFF | TGTGCCAGTAGCCGAAGACTAGCTTTACCCCGGGAGCTGTTTTTT
NA | NA | TRBJ2-5 | TRBV20-1 | CSASELGSYGETQYF | TGCAGTGCTTCCGAACTGGGATCCTACGGAGAGACCCAGTACTTC
NA | NA | TRBJ1-1 | TRBV7-9 | CASGLAGRDTEAFF | TGTGCCAGCGGCTTAGCGGGGAGGGACACTGAAGCTTTCTTT
NA | NA | TRBJ2-1 | TRBV4-1 | CASSQASGTLYNEQFF | TGCGCCAGCAGCCAAGCCTCCGGGACTCTATACAATGAGCAGTTCTTC
few | TRBD2 | TRBJ2-3 | TRBV7-2 | CASSSKRRGLASIDTQYF | TGTGCCAGCAGCTCAAAACGTCGGGGACTAGCCAGCATAGATACGCAGTATTTT